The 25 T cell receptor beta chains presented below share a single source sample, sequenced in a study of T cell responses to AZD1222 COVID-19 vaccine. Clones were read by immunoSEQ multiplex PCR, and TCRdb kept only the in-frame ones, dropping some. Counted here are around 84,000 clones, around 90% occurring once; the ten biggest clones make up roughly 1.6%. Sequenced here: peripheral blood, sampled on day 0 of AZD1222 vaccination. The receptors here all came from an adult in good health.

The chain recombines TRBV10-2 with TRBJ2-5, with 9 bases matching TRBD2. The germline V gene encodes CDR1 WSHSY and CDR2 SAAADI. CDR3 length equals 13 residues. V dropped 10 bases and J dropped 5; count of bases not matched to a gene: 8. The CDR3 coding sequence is TGCGCCACCAGGGCGGGAGGGCTGGAGACCCAGTACTTC. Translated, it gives CATRAGGLETQYF.

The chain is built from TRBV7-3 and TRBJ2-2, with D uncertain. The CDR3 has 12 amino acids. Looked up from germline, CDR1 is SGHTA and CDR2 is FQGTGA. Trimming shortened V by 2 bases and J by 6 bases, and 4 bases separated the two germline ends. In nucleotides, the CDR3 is TGTGCCAGCAGCTTAGGGGCCGGGGAGCTGTTTTTT. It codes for CASSLGAGELFF.

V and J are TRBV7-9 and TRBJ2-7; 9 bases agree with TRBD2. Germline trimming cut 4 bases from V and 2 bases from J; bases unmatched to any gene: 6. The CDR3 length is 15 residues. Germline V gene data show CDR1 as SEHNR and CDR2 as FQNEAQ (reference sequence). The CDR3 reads CASSSGTSSAYEQYF. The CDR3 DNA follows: TGTGCCAGCAGCTCAGGGACTAGCAGCGCCTACGAGCAGTACTTC.

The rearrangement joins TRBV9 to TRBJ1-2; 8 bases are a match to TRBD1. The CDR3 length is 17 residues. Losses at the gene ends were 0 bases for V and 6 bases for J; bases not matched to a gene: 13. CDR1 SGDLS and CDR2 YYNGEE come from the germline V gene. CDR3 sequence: CASSVARGQIRGDGYTF. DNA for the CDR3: TGTGCCAGCAGCGTAGCCAGGGGGCAGATTAGAGGCGATGGCTACACCTTC.

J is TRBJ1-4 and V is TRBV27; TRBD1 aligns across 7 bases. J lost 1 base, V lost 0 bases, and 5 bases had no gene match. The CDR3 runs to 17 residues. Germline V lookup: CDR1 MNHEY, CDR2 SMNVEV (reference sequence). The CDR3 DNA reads TGTGCCAGCAGTTTATCGAAAGGGGGCTTAACTAATGAAAAACTGTTTTTT. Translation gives CASSLSKGGLTNEKLFF.

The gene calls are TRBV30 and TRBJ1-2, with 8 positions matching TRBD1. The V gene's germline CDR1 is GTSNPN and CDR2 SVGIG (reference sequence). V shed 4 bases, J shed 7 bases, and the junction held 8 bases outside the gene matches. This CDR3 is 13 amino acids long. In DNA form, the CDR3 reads TGTGCCTGGACGTTGCAGGGGGCAGCTGGCTACACCTTC. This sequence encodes CAWTLQGAAGYTF.

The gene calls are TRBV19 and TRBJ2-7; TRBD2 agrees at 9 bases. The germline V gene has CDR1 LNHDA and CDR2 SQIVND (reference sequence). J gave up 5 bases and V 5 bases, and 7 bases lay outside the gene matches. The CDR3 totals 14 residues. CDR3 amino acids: CASSARLAENEQYF. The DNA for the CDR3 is TGTGCCAGTAGTGCCCGACTAGCGGAGAACGAGCAGTACTTC.

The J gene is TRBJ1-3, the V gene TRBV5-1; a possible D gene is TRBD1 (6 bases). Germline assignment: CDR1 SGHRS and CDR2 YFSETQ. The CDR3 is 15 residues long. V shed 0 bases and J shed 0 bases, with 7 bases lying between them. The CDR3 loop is CASSLGQVSGNTIYF. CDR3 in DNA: TGCGCCAGCAGCTTGGGACAGGTCTCTGGAAACACCATATATTTT. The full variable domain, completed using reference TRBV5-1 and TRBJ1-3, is KAGVTQTPRYLIKTRGQQVTLSCSPISGHRSVSWYQQTPGQGLQFLFEYFSETQRNKGNFPGRFSGRQFSNSRSEMNVSTLELGDSALYLCASSLGQVSGNTIYFGEGSWLTVV.

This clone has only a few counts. The CDR3 here is CASSIPLRADTQYF. CDR3 sequence (DNA): TGTGCCAGTAGTATTCCGTTAAGAGCAGATACGCAGTATTTT. The chain has TRBV19 and TRBJ2-3; no firm D call. The CDR3 runs to 14 residues. Germline CDR1 is LNHDA and CDR2 is SQIVND (reference sequence). The ends were cut back, 3 bases at V and 4 bases at J, with 11 bases in the middle.

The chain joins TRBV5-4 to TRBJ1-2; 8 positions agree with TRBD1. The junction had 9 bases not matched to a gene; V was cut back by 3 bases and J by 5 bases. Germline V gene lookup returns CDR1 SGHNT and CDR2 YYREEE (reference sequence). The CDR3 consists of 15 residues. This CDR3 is CASSSGGQGRYGYTF. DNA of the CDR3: TGTGCCAGCAGCTCGGGAGGACAGGGCAGATATGGCTACACCTTC.

CDR3 bases: TGTGCCAGCTCACCGAAGACAGGGGCCAACAATGAGCAGTTCTTC. Residues: CASSPKTGANNEQFF. The gene calls are TRBV18 and TRBJ2-1; 8 bases align to TRBD1. The ends lost 3 bases at V and 5 bases at J; junction bases unmatched: 6. The CDR3 runs 15 residues. Germline V gene data show CDR1 as KGHSH and CDR2 as LQKENI.

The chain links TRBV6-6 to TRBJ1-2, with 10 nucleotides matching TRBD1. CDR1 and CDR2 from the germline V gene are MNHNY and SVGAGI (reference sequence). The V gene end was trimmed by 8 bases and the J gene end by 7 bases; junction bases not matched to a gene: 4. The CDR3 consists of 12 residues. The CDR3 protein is CASSWTGGGYTF. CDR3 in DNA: TGTGCCAGCTCGTGGACAGGGGGTGGCTACACCTTC.

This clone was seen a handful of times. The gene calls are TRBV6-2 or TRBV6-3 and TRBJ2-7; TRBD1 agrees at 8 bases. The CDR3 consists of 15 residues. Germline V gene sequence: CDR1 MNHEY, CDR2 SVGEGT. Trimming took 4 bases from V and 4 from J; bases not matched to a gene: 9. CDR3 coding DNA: TGTGCCAGCAGTTCGGCAGGGGGCGGAACGTACGAGCAGTACTTC. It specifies CASSSAGGGTYEQYF.

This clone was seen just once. The CDR3 region is CASSLMALSSYEQYF. CDR3 DNA sequence: TGTGCCAGCAGCTTAATGGCGCTGAGCTCCTACGAGCAGTACTTC. The genes are TRBV11-2 and TRBJ2-7; D gene unclear. This CDR3 has 15 residues. Trimming took 2 bases from V and 0 from J, leaving 11 bases between them. Germline assignment: CDR1 SGHAT and CDR2 FQNNGV.

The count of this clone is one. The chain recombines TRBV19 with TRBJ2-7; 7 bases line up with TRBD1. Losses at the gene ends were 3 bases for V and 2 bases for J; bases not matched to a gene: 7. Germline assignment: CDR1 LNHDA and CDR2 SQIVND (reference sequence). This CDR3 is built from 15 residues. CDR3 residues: CASSIQGQAAYEQYF. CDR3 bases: TGTGCCAGTAGTATCCAAGGACAGGCTGCCTACGAGCAGTACTTC.

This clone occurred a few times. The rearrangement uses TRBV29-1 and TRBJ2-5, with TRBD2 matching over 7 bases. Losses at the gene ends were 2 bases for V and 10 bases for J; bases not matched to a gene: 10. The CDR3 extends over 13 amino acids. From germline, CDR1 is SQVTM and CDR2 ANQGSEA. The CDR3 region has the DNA TGCAGCGTTGAAAAAGCGGGGATGGGGGTCCAGTACTTC. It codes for CSVEKAGMGVQYF.

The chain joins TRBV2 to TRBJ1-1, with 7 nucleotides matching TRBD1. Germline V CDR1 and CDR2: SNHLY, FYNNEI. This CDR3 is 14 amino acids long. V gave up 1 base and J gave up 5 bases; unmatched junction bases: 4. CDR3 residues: CASSEGQGRTEAFF. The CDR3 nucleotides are TGTGCCAGCAGTGAAGGACAGGGAAGGACTGAAGCTTTCTTT.

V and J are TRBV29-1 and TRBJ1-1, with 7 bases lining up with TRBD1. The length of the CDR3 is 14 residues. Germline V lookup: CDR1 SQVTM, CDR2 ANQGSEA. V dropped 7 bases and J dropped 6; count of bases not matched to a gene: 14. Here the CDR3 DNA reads TGCAGCGCCCATGGACAGGCACTTCGGGCTGAAGCTTTCTTT. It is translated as CSAHGQALRAEAFF.

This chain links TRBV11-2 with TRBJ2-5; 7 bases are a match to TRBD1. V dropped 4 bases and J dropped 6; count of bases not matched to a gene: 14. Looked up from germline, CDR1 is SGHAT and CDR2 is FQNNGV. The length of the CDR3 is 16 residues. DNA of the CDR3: TGTGCCAGCAGCTCGGTGCTCGGACAGGTTGGAAAGACCCAGTACTTC. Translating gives CASSSVLGQVGKTQYF.

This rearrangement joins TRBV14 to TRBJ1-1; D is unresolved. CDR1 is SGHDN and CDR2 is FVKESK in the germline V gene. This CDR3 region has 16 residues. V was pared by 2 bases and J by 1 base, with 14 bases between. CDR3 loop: CASSQWGRGKNTEAFF. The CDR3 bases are TGTGCCAGCAGCCAATGGGGAAGAGGGAAGAACACTGAAGCTTTCTTT.

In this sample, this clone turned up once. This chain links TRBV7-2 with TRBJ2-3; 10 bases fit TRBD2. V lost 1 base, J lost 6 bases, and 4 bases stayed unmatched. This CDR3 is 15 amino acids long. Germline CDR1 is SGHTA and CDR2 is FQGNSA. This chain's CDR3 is CASSLGISGGDTQYF. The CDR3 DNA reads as TGTGCCAGCAGCTTAGGGATTAGCGGGGGGGATACGCAGTATTTT.

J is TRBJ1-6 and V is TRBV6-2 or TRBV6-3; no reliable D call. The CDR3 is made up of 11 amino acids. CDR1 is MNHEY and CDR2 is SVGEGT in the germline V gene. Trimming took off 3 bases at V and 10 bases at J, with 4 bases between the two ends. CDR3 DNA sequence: TGTGCCAGCAGTTATGACTCACCCCTCCACTTT. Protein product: CASSYDSPLHF.

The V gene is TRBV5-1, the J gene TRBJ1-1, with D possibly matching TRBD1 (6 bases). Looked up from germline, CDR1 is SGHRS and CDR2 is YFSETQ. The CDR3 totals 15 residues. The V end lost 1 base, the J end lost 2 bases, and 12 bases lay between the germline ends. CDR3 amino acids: CASSLPGGDNTEAFF. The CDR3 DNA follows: TGCGCCAGCAGCTTGCCCGGGGGCGATAACACTGAAGCTTTCTTT.

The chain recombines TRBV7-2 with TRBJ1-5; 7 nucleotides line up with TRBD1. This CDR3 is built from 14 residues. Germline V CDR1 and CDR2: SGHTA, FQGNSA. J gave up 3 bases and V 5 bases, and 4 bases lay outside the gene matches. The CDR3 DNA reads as TGTGCCAGCAGCCACGGGACAGTCAATCAGCCCCAGCATTTT. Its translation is CASSHGTVNQPQHF.

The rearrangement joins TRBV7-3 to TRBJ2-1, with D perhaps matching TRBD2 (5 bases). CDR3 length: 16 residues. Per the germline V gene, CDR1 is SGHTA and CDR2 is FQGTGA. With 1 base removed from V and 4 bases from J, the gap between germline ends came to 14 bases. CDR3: CASSLRPRAGYNEQFF. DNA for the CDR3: TGTGCCAGCAGCTTAAGACCGAGGGCGGGTTACAATGAGCAGTTCTTC. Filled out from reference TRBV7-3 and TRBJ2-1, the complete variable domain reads GAGVSQTPSNKVTEKGKYVELRCDPISGHTALYWYRQSLGQGPEFLIYFQGTGAADDSGLPNDRFFAVRPEGSVSTLKIQRTERGDSAVYLCASSLRPRAGYNEQFFGPGTRLTVL.